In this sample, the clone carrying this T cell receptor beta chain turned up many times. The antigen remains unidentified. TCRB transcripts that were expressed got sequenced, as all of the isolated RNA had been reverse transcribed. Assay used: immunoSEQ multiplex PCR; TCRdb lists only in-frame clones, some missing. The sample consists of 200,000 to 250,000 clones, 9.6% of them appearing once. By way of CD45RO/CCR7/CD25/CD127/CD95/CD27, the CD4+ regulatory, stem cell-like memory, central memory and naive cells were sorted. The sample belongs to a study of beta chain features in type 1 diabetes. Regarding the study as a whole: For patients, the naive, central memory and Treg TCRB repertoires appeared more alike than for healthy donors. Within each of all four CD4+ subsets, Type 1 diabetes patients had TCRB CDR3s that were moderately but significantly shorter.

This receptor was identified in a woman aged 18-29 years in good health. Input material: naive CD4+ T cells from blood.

In DNA, the CDR3 is TGTGCCAGCAGCTTAGCTATCCAGGGGACCTACAATGAGCAGTTCTTC. This sequence encodes CASSLAIQGTYNEQFF. The chain uses TRBV5-4 and TRBJ2-1; D may be TRBD1 (6 bases). This CDR3 is built from 16 residues. V was cut by 2 bases and J by 2 bases, with 14 bases left in between. Germline V gene sequence: CDR1 SGHNT, CDR2 YYREEE (reference sequence).